These T cell receptor beta chains were read from a single sample in a study of graft-versus-host responses after intestinal transplantation. Produced via immunoSEQ multiplex PCR; TCRdb's table is partial and in-frame only. The top ten hold 1.2% of the sample, which has around 97,000 clones, 80% to 95% seen once. These receptors' targets are unknown. The sample in question was unstimulated CD8+ T cells sorted from spleen or lymph node cells, obtained before intestinal transplant. These receptors were taken from a human donor who received an intestinal transplant. Both conserved end residues are part of each CDR3. The order of the fields is V gene, D gene, J gene, clone size, CDR3 protein, CDR3 DNA. D genes are given only for firm matches. Expanded clones get a size class; other rows say once, few or many, or leave the size out.

v_call: TRBV27
d_call: -
j_call: TRBJ1-5
clone_size: -
cdr3_aa: CASSLKAGYQPQHF
cdr3_nt: TGTGCCAGCAGTTTAAAGGCGGGCTATCAGCCCCAGCATTTT

v_call: TRBV9
d_call: TRBD2
j_call: TRBJ2-7
clone_size: -
cdr3_aa: CASSAGAGGAASEQYF
cdr3_nt: TGTGCCAGCAGCGCCGGAGCGGGGGGGGCTGCCAGCGAGCAGTACTTC

v_call: TRBV12-5
d_call: TRBD1
j_call: TRBJ1-3
clone_size: -
cdr3_aa: CASGFRGGYGTGNTIYF
cdr3_nt: TGTGCTAGTGGTTTTCGAGGGGGCTACGGAACTGGAAACACCATATATTTT

v_call: TRBV2
d_call: -
j_call: TRBJ2-5
clone_size: -
cdr3_aa: CASSVRAATETQYF
cdr3_nt: TGTGCCAGCAGTGTCCGGGCGGCGACAGAGACCCAGTACTTC

v_call: TRBV6-5
d_call: TRBD1
j_call: TRBJ2-1
clone_size: -
cdr3_aa: CASSYRDRGDNEQFF
cdr3_nt: TGTGCCAGCAGTTACCGGGACAGGGGGGACAATGAGCAGTTCTTC

v_call: TRBV10-3
d_call: TRBD2
j_call: TRBJ2-2
clone_size: once
cdr3_aa: CAISATGTSGGSGELFF
cdr3_nt: TGTGCCATCAGTGCCACCGGGACTAGCGGGGGAAGCGGGGAGCTGTTTTTT

v_call: TRBV2
d_call: -
j_call: TRBJ2-1
clone_size: -
cdr3_aa: CASSRDLSSYNEQFF
cdr3_nt: TGTGCCAGCAGCCGTGACTTGAGCTCCTACAATGAGCAGTTCTTC

v_call: TRBV7-9
d_call: TRBD1
j_call: TRBJ1-3
clone_size: -
cdr3_aa: CASSPTGQNTIYF
cdr3_nt: TGTGCCAGCAGCCCGACAGGGCAAAACACCATATATTTT

v_call: TRBV7-8
d_call: -
j_call: TRBJ2-1
clone_size: -
cdr3_aa: CASSLVGAFDEQFF
cdr3_nt: TGTGCCAGCAGCTTAGTCGGAGCCTTCGATGAGCAGTTCTTC

v_call: TRBV25-1
d_call: -
j_call: TRBJ1-4
clone_size: -
cdr3_aa: CASRDTNEKLFF
cdr3_nt: TGTGCCAGCAGGGACACTAATGAAAAACTGTTTTTT

v_call: TRBV29-1
d_call: TRBD2
j_call: TRBJ2-1
clone_size: once
cdr3_aa: CSVEDPASGGYNEQFF
cdr3_nt: TGCAGCGTTGAAGACCCCGCTAGCGGGGGGTACAATGAGCAGTTCTTC

v_call: TRBV2
d_call: -
j_call: TRBJ2-3
clone_size: -
cdr3_aa: CASSDDHTQYF
cdr3_nt: TGTGCCAGCAGCGATGACCATACGCAGTATTTT

v_call: TRBV27
d_call: -
j_call: TRBJ1-2
clone_size: -
cdr3_aa: CASSPAGIGYTF
cdr3_nt: TGTGCCAGCAGTCCCGCCGGTATTGGCTACACCTTC

v_call: TRBV21-1
d_call: -
j_call: TRBJ1-5
clone_size: -
cdr3_aa: CASSPNGGQGASAQHF
cdr3_nt: TGTGCCAGCAGCCCCAACGGGGGACAGGGGGCTTCAGCCCAGCATTTT

v_call: TRBV11-2
d_call: -
j_call: TRBJ2-3
clone_size: -
cdr3_aa: CASSLVGGQNTDTQYF
cdr3_nt: TGTGCCAGCAGCTTAGTAGGCGGACAGAACACAGATACGCAGTATTTT

v_call: TRBV9
d_call: -
j_call: TRBJ1-2
clone_size: once
cdr3_aa: CASSVGGGTYGYTF
cdr3_nt: TGTGCCAGCAGCGTAGGAGGGGGGACCTATGGCTACACCTTC

v_call: TRBV5-1
d_call: TRBD1
j_call: TRBJ2-1
clone_size: -
cdr3_aa: CASSRTGAGNEQFF
cdr3_nt: TGCGCCAGCAGCAGGACAGGGGCGGGGAATGAGCAGTTCTTC

v_call: TRBV6-5
d_call: -
j_call: TRBJ2-7
clone_size: -
cdr3_aa: CASSYSGVGDEQYF
cdr3_nt: TGTGCCAGCAGTTATTCAGGTGTGGGGGACGAGCAGTACTTC

v_call: TRBV19
d_call: -
j_call: TRBJ2-6
clone_size: -
cdr3_aa: CASSIDPGAAGANVLTF
cdr3_nt: TGTGCCAGTAGTATAGATCCAGGGGCGGCCGGGGCCAACGTCCTGACTTTC

v_call: TRBV4-1
d_call: TRBD1
j_call: TRBJ1-1
clone_size: -
cdr3_aa: CASSLGGQANTEAFF
cdr3_nt: TGCGCCAGCAGCCTCGGGGGACAGGCGAACACTGAAGCTTTCTTT

v_call: TRBV2
d_call: TRBD2
j_call: TRBJ2-3
clone_size: -
cdr3_aa: CASHPRRAGATDTQYF
cdr3_nt: TGTGCCAGCCACCCCCGGAGAGCGGGGGCCACAGATACGCAGTATTTT

v_call: TRBV29-1
d_call: -
j_call: TRBJ2-1
clone_size: -
cdr3_aa: CSVEDTIGGNRVFGYNEQFF
cdr3_nt: TGCAGCGTTGAAGACACTATAGGTGGGAACAGGGTGTTTGGCTACAATGAGCAGTTCTTC

v_call: TRBV18
d_call: -
j_call: TRBJ2-3
clone_size: -
cdr3_aa: CASSLPPDTQYF
cdr3_nt: TGTGCCAGCTCGCTGCCCCCAGATACGCAGTATTTT

v_call: TRBV6-1
d_call: -
j_call: TRBJ2-5
clone_size: -
cdr3_aa: CASSEDGDQETQYF
cdr3_nt: TGTGCCAGCAGTGAAGATGGAGACCAAGAGACCCAGTACTTC

v_call: TRBV7-7
d_call: -
j_call: TRBJ2-2
clone_size: -
cdr3_aa: CASSPGTSTGELFF
cdr3_nt: TGTGCCAGCAGCCCAGGGACATCCACCGGGGAGCTGTTTTTT

v_call: TRBV11-2
d_call: TRBD2
j_call: TRBJ2-5
clone_size: -
cdr3_aa: CASSSSGEETQYF
cdr3_nt: TGTGCCAGCAGCTCTAGCGGGGAAGAGACCCAGTACTTC

v_call: TRBV9
d_call: -
j_call: TRBJ2-5
clone_size: once
cdr3_aa: CASSVSGAGGETQYF
cdr3_nt: TGTGCCAGCAGCGTATCGGGGGCCGGGGGGGAGACCCAGTACTTC

v_call: TRBV7-8
d_call: TRBD1
j_call: TRBJ1-2
clone_size: -
cdr3_aa: CASTPGQGAGYGYTF
cdr3_nt: TGTGCCAGCACCCCCGGACAGGGGGCGGGCTATGGCTACACCTTC

v_call: TRBV4-1
d_call: TRBD1
j_call: TRBJ2-5
clone_size: -
cdr3_aa: CASSQVPDRVGETQYF
cdr3_nt: TGCGCCAGCAGCCAAGTCCCGGACAGGGTTGGAGAGACCCAGTACTTC

v_call: TRBV5-6
d_call: -
j_call: TRBJ2-7
clone_size: -
cdr3_aa: CASSYGSVYEQYF
cdr3_nt: TGTGCCAGCAGCTACGGGTCAGTATACGAGCAGTACTTC

v_call: TRBV6-5
d_call: TRBD1
j_call: TRBJ1-1
clone_size: -
cdr3_aa: CASSLQGGAEAFF
cdr3_nt: TGTGCCAGCAGTTTACAGGGGGGCGCTGAAGCTTTCTTT

v_call: TRBV10-2
d_call: TRBD2
j_call: TRBJ2-1
clone_size: once
cdr3_aa: CASRRGTSGGRVDNEQFF
cdr3_nt: TGCGCCAGCAGACGAGGGACTAGCGGGGGACGGGTGGACAATGAGCAGTTCTTC

v_call: TRBV4-1
d_call: -
j_call: TRBJ1-1
clone_size: -
cdr3_aa: CASSQVITTEAFF
cdr3_nt: TGCGCCAGCAGCCAGGTAATTACCACCGAAGCTTTCTTT

v_call: TRBV5-3
d_call: -
j_call: TRBJ1-5
clone_size: -
cdr3_aa: CAPVPPQHF
cdr3_nt: TGTGCCCCGGTACCGCCCCAGCATTTT

v_call: TRBV5-1
d_call: -
j_call: TRBJ1-1
clone_size: -
cdr3_aa: CASSFQGRTEAFF
cdr3_nt: TGCGCCAGCAGCTTTCAGGGGCGCACTGAAGCTTTCTTT

v_call: TRBV6-1
d_call: -
j_call: TRBJ2-2
clone_size: -
cdr3_aa: CASSVGIGELFF
cdr3_nt: TGTGCCAGCAGTGTAGGCATAGGGGAGCTGTTTTTT

v_call: TRBV5-6
d_call: TRBD1
j_call: TRBJ2-5
clone_size: -
cdr3_aa: CASSLGQGLETQYF
cdr3_nt: TGTGCCAGCAGCTTGGGACAGGGTTTAGAGACCCAGTACTTC

v_call: TRBV7-9
d_call: -
j_call: TRBJ2-3
clone_size: -
cdr3_aa: CASSFPQVREDTQYF
cdr3_nt: TGTGCCAGCAGCTTCCCCCAGGTACGGGAAGATACGCAGTATTTT